This entry describes one TCR beta chain. This record comes from a study of blood T cell repertoires in COVID-19. At the level of the study: Collection of acute and convalescent COVID-19 samples took place in the United States, Italy and Spain. Sources were T cells, B-cell-depleted T cells, or PBMCs; the material itself was cDNA or gDNA.

Per the original data handling: Using reference gene primer amplification, nucleated cell counts were estimated. Assay: immunoSEQ multiplex PCR; the TCRdb copy retains only in-frame clones and omits some. From that table come the V and J calls and clone size; the DNA was used to work out D and trimming. Here the sample spans about 100,000 clones, 90% to 95% being singletons. Germline V gives CDR1 KGHSH, CDR2 LQKENI. The CDR3 consists of 17 residues. Trimming took 5 bases from V and 5 from J, leaving 21 bases between them. Material for sequencing was peripheral blood. This chain connects TRBV18 to TRBJ2-2, with D tentatively TRBD2 (6 bases). This sequence originates from a man between 45 and 60 years old with acute or convalescent COVID-19. Written as DNA, the CDR3 is TGTGCCAGCTCATCCGTGATTAAGGGCCGGGGGACCGGGGAGCTGTTTTTT. It is translated as CASSSVIKGRGTGELFF.